The clone carrying this T cell receptor (beta chain) has more than one count but fewer than ten. This entry is derived from a study of spatial heterogeneity in lung cancer. CDR1 and CDR2 from the germline V gene are SNHLY and FYNNEI. V lost 8 bases, J lost 3 bases, and 6 bases stayed unmatched. This CDR3 spans 13 amino acids. Time point specified: sample taken at primary tumor resection. Unsorted whole RNA from tumor, nontumor lung or frozen PBMC underwent sequencing. TCRdb ran MiXCR on the 5' RACE reads and lists one entry per CDR3 protein. Among tens of thousands of distinct CDR3 sequences listed, less than 5.5% were seen once.

The TCR comes from a female donor with early-stage non-small cell lung cancer. The V call is TRBV2, the J call TRBJ2-7; 8 bases agree with TRBD1. This sample comprised PBMCs, obtained at surgery. CDR3 bases: TGTGCCAGCGGAGGGACAGGCGGCTACGAGCAGTACTTC. It yields the protein CASGGTGGYEQYF.